Given below is one T cell receptor beta chain in context. The record originates from a study of T cell changes during pregnancy in multiple sclerosis. Trimming took 2 bases from V and 0 from J, leaving 11 bases between them. Germline V lookup: CDR1 SGDLS, CDR2 YYNGEE. This CDR3 has 15 residues. TCRdb's copy holds only in-frame clones and misses some; the assay was immunoSEQ multiplex PCR. The data hold tens of thousands of clones, with less than 95% observed a single time. The sequence came from a female donor with multiple sclerosis, enrolled in a pregnancy study. The V gene is TRBV9, the J gene TRBJ1-1; D gene uncertain. Sequenced material: peripheral blood, taken in the third trimester of pregnancy. The CDR3 spells CASSVSRGMNTEAFF. CDR3 coding DNA: TGTGCCAGCAGCGTGTCCCGGGGTATGAACACTGAAGCTTTCTTT.